Described below is a single T cell receptor (beta chain) sequence and its context. This specimen comes from a study of cytomegalovirus exposure and HLA in healthy donors. 13 Jbeta primers and 60 Vbeta primers were used for the PCR. The assay was immunoSEQ multiplex PCR, and TCRdb's table has in-frame clones only and misses some. The sample lists about 140,000 clones, over 70% occurring once. The CDR3 is 13 amino acids. The V and J ends lost 5 bases and 2 bases respectively, with 10 bases between them. The germline V gene encodes CDR1 KGHSH and CDR2 LQKENI. This chain uses TRBV18 with TRBJ2-7; no clear D. The specimen sequenced was PBMCs. The sequence was obtained from a man aged 30-40 years in good health and CMV-seronegative. The CDR3 DNA reads TGTGCCAGCTCAAGTCCCAGGACCTACGAGCAGTACTTC. Protein product: CASSSPRTYEQYF. Full variable domain (missing parts from reference TRBV18 and TRBJ2-7): NAGVMQNPRHLVRRRGQEARLRCSPMKGHSHVYWYRQLPEEGLKFMVYLQKENIIDESGMPKERFSAEFPKEGPSILRIQQVVRGDSAAYFCASSSPRTYEQYFGPGTRLTVT.